The 20 T cell receptor beta chains reported below all come from one sample, sequenced in a study of cytomegalovirus exposure and HLA in healthy donors. Some clones are missing from TCRdb's copy, which holds only in-frame ones; the method was immunoSEQ multiplex PCR. Of about 150,000 clones in the sample, approximately 86% were seen once. Sequenced material: PBMCs. These receptors were collected from a man aged 18 to 30 in good health and CMV-seropositive.

The rearrangement links TRBV6-5 to TRBJ2-1; 11 bases are a match to TRBD2. The junction had 7 bases not matched to a gene; V was cut back by 6 bases and J by 6 bases. Germline lookup yields CDR1 MNHEY and CDR2 SVGAGI. The CDR3 runs to 15 residues. In DNA, the CDR3 is TGTGCCAGCAGGTCACTAGCGGGAGCCCTCAATGAGCAGTTCTTC. This sequence encodes CASRSLAGALNEQFF.

V and J are TRBV11-2 and TRBJ2-2; D perhaps matches TRBD2 (5 bases). CDR1 and CDR2 from the germline V gene are SGHAT and FQNNGV. V dropped 8 bases and J dropped 5 bases, with 15 bases sitting between them. The CDR3 has 14 residues. The CDR3 sequence: CASLVGGRTGELFF. Here the CDR3 DNA reads TGTGCCAGCCTAGTAGGAGGAAGGACCGGGGAGCTGTTTTTT.

The chain employs TRBV5-1 and TRBJ2-1, with D perhaps TRBD2 (6 bases). CDR3 length equals 14 residues. Germline values: CDR1 SGHRS, CDR2 YFSETQ. The V end lost 4 bases, the J end lost 6 bases, and 14 bases lay between the germline ends. The CDR3 is CASSPGGPGNEQFF. DNA for the CDR3: TGCGCCAGCAGCCCCGGAGGGCCAGGCAATGAGCAGTTCTTC. Looking up the rest from reference TRBV5-1 and TRBJ2-1 gives the full variable domain: KAGVTQTPRYLIKTRGQQVTLSCSPISGHRSVSWYQQTPGQGLQFLFEYFSETQRNKGNFPGRFSGRQFSNSRSEMNVSTLELGDSALYLCASSPGGPGNEQFFGPGTRLTVL.

This rearrangement joins TRBV7-2 to TRBJ2-7; TRBD2 matches 8 bases. CDR1 is SGHTA, CDR2 FQGNSA, per germline. The V segment lost 2 bases and the J segment 6 bases; nucleotides outside the gene matches: 9. CDR3 size: 15 residues. Here the CDR3 reads CASSLPGGLASEQYF. Here the CDR3 DNA reads TGTGCCAGCAGCTTACCGGGGGGGCTCGCTAGCGAGCAGTACTTC.

The chain recombines TRBV6-6 with TRBJ2-7; 10 bases are shared with TRBD1. CDR3 size: 15 residues. The J segment lost 1 base and the V segment lost 6 bases, leaving 6 bases of the junction unmatched. The V gene's germline CDR1 is MNHNY and CDR2 SVGAGI (reference sequence). As DNA, the CDR3 is TGTGCCAGCAGCCCCGGGACAGGGGCGTCCTACGAGCAGTACTTC. Protein product: CASSPGTGASYEQYF.

The chain is built from TRBV2 and TRBJ2-7, with 10 bases aligning to TRBD1. The germline V gene encodes CDR1 SNHLY and CDR2 FYNNEI. V shed 4 bases and J 5 bases; nucleotides not matched to a gene: 5. CDR3 length equals 14 residues. CDR3 nucleotide sequence: TGTGCCAGCAGTGTGGACAGGGGGAACGACGAGCAGTACTTC. Residues: CASSVDRGNDEQYF.

This chain uses TRBV30 with TRBJ2-7, with D perhaps TRBD1 (5 bases). The germline CDR1 and CDR2 sequences are GTSNPN and SVGIG (reference sequence). The CDR3 covers 12 residues. V was cut by 4 bases and J by 2 bases, with 9 bases left in between. CDR3: CAWKGQTYEQYF. For the CDR3, the DNA is TGTGCCTGGAAGGGGCAAACCTACGAGCAGTACTTC.

The V and J genes are TRBV7-7 and TRBJ2-5, with TRBD2 matching over 15 bases. Germline V gives CDR1 SSHAT, CDR2 FNYEAQ (reference sequence). The junction had 6 bases not matched to a gene; V was cut back by 5 bases and J by 5 bases. The CDR3 sequence is 16 residues long. This chain's CDR3 is CASSRRTSGGVETQYF. DNA for the CDR3: TGTGCCAGCAGCCGCAGGACTAGCGGGGGGGTGGAGACCCAGTACTTC.

V usage is TRBV5-4 and J usage is TRBJ2-7, with a tentative D call TRBD2 (5 bases). CDR3 size: 15 residues. Germline V CDR1 and CDR2: SGHNT, YYREEE (reference sequence). With 3 bases removed from V and 1 base from J, the gap between germline ends came to 14 bases. CDR3 region: CASSYPAAGSYEQYF. CDR3 nucleotides: TGTGCCAGCAGCTACCCGGCGGCGGGTTCCTACGAGCAGTACTTC.

This sequence joins TRBV10-3 and TRBJ1-1, with a tentative D call TRBD1 (5 bases). Trimming shortened V by 4 bases and J by 0 bases, and 6 bases separated the two germline ends. Germline V gives CDR1 ENHRY, CDR2 SYGVKD. The CDR3 sequence is 13 residues long. The CDR3 DNA sequence: TGTGCCATCAGTGCGACAGTGAACACTGAAGCTTTCTTT. Translating gives CAISATVNTEAFF.

This rearrangement joins TRBV29-1 to TRBJ2-1, with D perhaps matching TRBD2 (5 bases). The CDR3 consists of 12 residues. Deletions cut 7 bases from V and 4 bases from J, with 11 bases between. Germline V gene lookup returns CDR1 SQVTM and CDR2 ANQGSEA. The DNA for the CDR3 is TGCAGCGCTATCCCGGGGTACAATGAGCAGTTCTTC. This codes for CSAIPGYNEQFF.

The gene calls are TRBV5-6 and TRBJ1-2; TRBD1 matches at 11 bases. CDR3 length: 14 amino acids. Unmatched junction bases numbered 4, after V lost 7 bases and J lost 2 bases. Per germline, CDR1 SGHDT and CDR2 YYEEEE. The CDR3 nucleotides are TGTGCCAGCCGCAGGACAGGGGGCAACTATGGCTACACCTTC. Its translation: CASRRTGGNYGYTF.

V is TRBV5-4 and J is TRBJ2-7, with D possibly TRBD1 on 7 matching bases. The CDR3 has 16 amino acids. The germline V gene encodes CDR1 SGHNT and CDR2 YYREEE (reference sequence). V gave up 0 bases and J gave up 3 bases, with 16 bases separating them. The CDR3 protein is CASSLATAGGLYEQYF. The CDR3 DNA reads as TGTGCCAGCAGCTTGGCCACGGCAGGGGGACTCTACGAGCAGTACTTC.

The chain is built from TRBV6-6 and TRBJ2-1; TRBD2 aligns across 10 bases. Per the germline V gene, CDR1 is MNHNY and CDR2 is SVGAGI (reference sequence). V shed 6 bases, J shed 6 bases, and the junction held 8 bases outside the gene matches. This CDR3 is built from 15 residues. CDR3 DNA sequence: TGTGCCAGCAGCTTTAGCGGGGGGCGAAGCAATGAGCAGTTCTTC. Its translation: CASSFSGGRSNEQFF.

The V gene is TRBV7-2, the J gene TRBJ2-1, with 7 bases aligning to TRBD1. This CDR3 is 16 amino acids long. Germline CDR1 reads SGHTA; CDR2 reads FQGNSA. J was trimmed by 2 bases and V by 4 bases; bases with no gene match: 8. This CDR3 reads CASSYGQADPYNEQFF. DNA for the CDR3: TGTGCCAGCAGCTACGGACAGGCTGACCCCTACAATGAGCAGTTCTTC.

The rearrangement links TRBV4-3 to TRBJ1-1, with no clear D. Germline assignment: CDR1 LGHNA and CDR2 YSLEER. V was pared by 1 base and J by 1 base, with 10 bases between. This CDR3 is built from 15 residues. Written as DNA, the CDR3 is TGCGCCAGCAGCCAAGGGAGGCGGGGGAACACTGAAGCTTTCTTT. It encodes CASSQGRRGNTEAFF.

The chain employs TRBV7-9 and TRBJ2-7, with 8 bases identical to TRBD1. Germline CDR1 is SEHNR and CDR2 is FQNEAQ (reference sequence). With 0 bases clipped from V and 2 bases from J, the junction kept 12 bases outside the gene matches. CDR3 length: 18 residues. CDR3: CASSLAGQGASQTYEQYF. For the CDR3, the DNA is TGTGCCAGCAGCTTAGCCGGGCAGGGGGCGAGTCAGACCTACGAGCAGTACTTC.

The chain joins TRBV9 to TRBJ1-1, with D unresolved. From germline, CDR1 is SGDLS and CDR2 YYNGEE. Deletions cut 0 bases from V and 0 bases from J, with 6 bases between. The CDR3 contains 14 residues. CDR3 in DNA: TGTGCCAGCAGCGTAGAACTCTTGAACACTGAAGCTTTCTTT. This codes for CASSVELLNTEAFF.

The genes are TRBV4-3 and TRBJ1-6; no clear D. Germline assignment: CDR1 LGHNA and CDR2 YSLEER. The CDR3 has 13 residues. Between the trimmed V and J ends, which lost 0 bases and 7 bases, there was a span of 4 bases. The CDR3 loop is CASSQDLNSPLHF. The CDR3 DNA reads TGCGCCAGCAGCCAAGATCTCAATTCACCCCTCCACTTT.

The chain recombines TRBV11-2 with TRBJ2-7, with 10 bases aligning to TRBD1. The CDR3 sequence is 17 residues long. V shed 5 bases and J 2 bases; nucleotides not matched to a gene: 12. Germline V gene sequence: CDR1 SGHAT, CDR2 FQNNGV. The CDR3 DNA follows: TGTGCCAGCAGCCCCTCCCCCCCGGGACAGGGGACCTACGAGCAGTACTTC. The encoded protein is CASSPSPPGQGTYEQYF.